Presented here are 7 T cell receptor beta chains from one specimen sequenced in a study of shared clonotypes between healthy human individuals. Method: immunoSEQ multiplex PCR; TCRdb's copy keeps in-frame clones and lacks some. The sample records a few hundred thousand clones, more than 95% being singletons. Source material: naive CD4+ T cells sorted from blood. The sample's subset: CD45RA+ positively selected. The source is a woman aged 25 to 45 in good health.

The chain has TRBV11-2 and TRBJ2-5, with 9 bases fitting TRBD1. Germline V lookup: CDR1 SGHAT, CDR2 FQNNGV. This CDR3 is built from 15 residues. The V gene end was trimmed by 4 bases and the J gene end by 5 bases; junction bases not matched to a gene: 8. The CDR3 spells CASSSPQGAGETQYF. CDR3 nucleotides: TGTGCCAGCAGCTCCCCACAGGGGGCAGGGGAGACCCAGTACTTC.

The gene calls are TRBV5-1 and TRBJ2-1; the match to TRBD2 covers 7 bases. Germline trimming cut 1 base from V and 0 bases from J; bases unmatched to any gene: 7. CDR1 and CDR2 from the germline V gene are SGHRS and YFSETQ. The CDR3 is made up of 17 amino acids. The CDR3 sequence: CASSLMFAGDSYNEQFF. CDR3 bases: TGCGCCAGCAGCTTGATGTTCGCGGGAGACTCCTACAATGAGCAGTTCTTC.

J is TRBJ2-7 and V is TRBV7-2, with 10 bases fitting TRBD2. This CDR3 contains 15 residues. Per germline, CDR1 SGHTA and CDR2 FQGNSA. J was trimmed by 6 bases and V by 3 bases; bases with no gene match: 8. CDR3 loop: CASSFPAGGPGEQYF. The CDR3 coding sequence is TGTGCCAGCAGCTTTCCAGCGGGAGGGCCAGGCGAGCAGTACTTC.

The V gene is TRBV5-1, the J gene TRBJ2-3; the D gene is possibly TRBD2 (5 bases). CDR3 length: 17 residues. Trimming removed 4 bases from V and 6 bases from J, with 24 bases in between. Germline values: CDR1 SGHRS, CDR2 YFSETQ. The CDR3 region has the DNA TGCGCCAGCAGCGTTGGGCTAGCCCTCGGAGGTCGCGATACGCAGTATTTT. Its translation is CASSVGLALGGRDTQYF.

V and J are TRBV27 and TRBJ2-7, with D tentatively TRBD2 (5 bases). Trimming shortened V by 5 bases and J by 6 bases, and 23 bases separated the two germline ends. The CDR3 is 16 residues long. The germline gives CDR1 MNHEY, CDR2 SMNVEV (reference sequence). The CDR3 DNA sequence: TGTGCCAGCAGTCCCTCCGGGTCCCCCATAGCGCGCGAGCAGTACTTC. Protein product: CASSPSGSPIAREQYF.

Comments on this clone: Other DNA sequences of this sample code for an identical CDR3. The rearrangement uses TRBV7-3 and TRBJ2-6; maybe TRBD1 (5 bases). This CDR3 spans 15 amino acids. Per the germline V gene, CDR1 is SGHTA and CDR2 is FQGTGA. V lost 2 bases, J lost 1 base, and 6 bases lay in between. This chain's CDR3 is CASSLDSSGANVLTF. The DNA for the CDR3 is TGTGCCAGCAGCTTAGACAGTTCTGGGGCCAACGTCCTGACTTTC.

This chain links TRBV28 with TRBJ1-1, with D possibly TRBD1 on 5 matching bases. Germline V CDR1 and CDR2: MDHEN, SYDVKM. This CDR3 region has 15 residues. Trimming left V 5 bases short and J 7 bases short, with 20 bases between. The DNA for the CDR3 is TGTGCCAGCAGTCGCGTGAAAAAGAGGGGCTTTGAAGCTTTCTTT. It translates to CASSRVKKRGFEAFF.